A single sample gave rise to the 21 T cell receptor beta chains below, sequenced in a study of beta chain features in type 1 diabetes. Their antigens remain unidentified. Findings of the study overall: The study found moderately but significantly shorter TCRB CDR3s in all four CD4+ subsets of Type 1 diabetes patients.

Isolated RNA was reverse transcribed in full, so expressed TCRB transcripts were sequenced. Generated by immunoSEQ multiplex PCR, the TCRdb table keeps only in-frame clones and is missing some. The table includes about 41,000 clones, approximately 61% detected once. Material: Tregs from blood. These TCRs come from a man younger than 45 with type 1 diabetes. Some clones in this sample may be carry-over from other donors' samples.

This clone was recorded a few times. V usage is TRBV11-2 and J usage is TRBJ2-7; 7 nucleotides match TRBD1. J was trimmed by 6 bases and V by 5 bases; bases with no gene match: 16. CDR1 and CDR2 (germline): SGHAT, FQNNGV. The CDR3 has 16 residues. The CDR3 DNA reads TGTGCCAGCAGCCTTGAAGCACAGGGGTTCCCATTCGAGCAGTACTTC. It translates to CASSLEAQGFPFEQYF.

About this clone: A read error may produce the germline difference seen at one junction end. V usage is TRBV7-7 and J usage is TRBJ2-7; perhaps TRBD2 as D (6 bases). The CDR3 length is 14 residues. The germline CDR1 and CDR2 sequences are SSHAT and FNYEAQ (reference sequence). The CDR3 DNA reads TGTGCTAGCAGCTTAGGGAATCCGGGGGACGAGCAGTACTTC. Translated: CASSLGNPGDEQYF. The full variable domain, with the rest looked up from reference TRBV7-7 and TRBJ2-7, is GAGVSQSPRYKVTKRGQDVTLRCDPISSHATLYWYQQALGQGPEFLTYFNYEAQPDKSGLPSDRFSAERPEGSISTLTIQRTEQRDSAMYRCASSLGNPGDEQYFGPGTRLTVT.

This rearrangement joins TRBV4-2 to TRBJ1-2; 9 bases line up with TRBD1. The CDR3 is made up of 15 amino acids. V lost 1 base and J lost 4; bases outside the gene matches: 4. Germline V lookup: CDR1 LGHNA, CDR2 YNFKEQ. CDR3 in amino acids: CASSQGQTGGYGYTF. The CDR3, as DNA: TGTGCCAGCAGCCAAGGGCAGACAGGGGGCTATGGCTACACCTTC.

This rearrangement joins TRBV19 to TRBJ2-5, with D possibly being TRBD2 (5 bases). The CDR3 consists of 13 residues. The germline V gene has CDR1 LNHDA and CDR2 SQIVND (reference sequence). V dropped 7 bases and J dropped 6 bases, with 15 bases sitting between them. The chain's CDR3 is CASTVRSGKTQYF. The CDR3, as DNA: TGTGCCAGTACCGTCCGGTCGGGGAAGACCCAGTACTTC. The full variable domain, rest sourced from reference TRBV19 and TRBJ2-5, is DGGITQSPKYLFRKEGQNVTLSCEQNLNHDAMYWYRQDPGQGLRLIYYSQIVNDFQKGDIAEGYSVSREKKESFPLTVTSAQKNPTAFYLCASTVRSGKTQYFGPGTRLLVL.

This chain links TRBV15 with TRBJ2-7; 8 bases fit TRBD1. CDR1 LNHNV and CDR2 YYDKDF come from the germline V gene (reference sequence). This CDR3 is built from 17 residues. V lost 2 bases, J lost 0 bases, and 9 bases stayed unmatched. As DNA, the CDR3 is TGTGCCACCAGCAGACTCTTCGGACAGGGCGACTCCTACGAGCAGTACTTC. This sequence encodes CATSRLFGQGDSYEQYF.

This chain links TRBV29-1 with TRBJ1-1; D is possibly TRBD1 (5 bases). Germline assignment: CDR1 SQVTM and CDR2 ANQGSEA. CDR3 size: 13 residues. V was shortened by 4 bases and J by 0 bases, with 9 bases between the two germline ends. In DNA form, the CDR3 reads TGCAGCGTTGCTAGGGGCTTGAACACTGAAGCTTTCTTT. Translation: CSVARGLNTEAFF. Drawing the rest from reference TRBV29-1 and TRBJ1-1, the complete variable domain is SAVISQKPSRDICQRGTSLTIQCQVDSQVTMMFWYRQQPGQSLTLIATANQGSEATYESGFVIDKFPISRPNLTFSTLTVSNMSPEDSSIYLCSVARGLNTEAFFGQGTRLTVV.

The chain uses TRBV11-1 and TRBJ2-3; 10 bases are a match to TRBD2. The V gene end was trimmed by 4 bases and the J gene end by 3 bases; junction bases not matched to a gene: 10. This CDR3 is 17 amino acids long. CDR1 and CDR2 from the germline V gene are SGHAT and FQDESV (reference sequence). CDR3 sequence (DNA): TGTGCCAGCAGCTACCGCCTGACTAGCGGGTCGACAGATACGCAGTATTTT. As protein: CASSYRLTSGSTDTQYF.

This chain joins TRBV7-9 and TRBJ1-4; the match to TRBD1 covers 7 bases. Losses at the gene ends were 5 bases for V and 7 bases for J; bases not matched to a gene: 13. CDR3 length equals 16 residues. CDR1 is SEHNR, CDR2 FQNEAQ, per germline (reference sequence). In DNA, the CDR3 is TGTGCCAGCAGCCAATTGAGGACAGGAGTCGTTGAAAAACTGTTTTTT. Encoded protein: CASSQLRTGVVEKLFF. Full variable domain (missing parts from reference TRBV7-9 and TRBJ1-4): DTGVSQNPRHKITKRGQNVTFRCDPISEHNRLYWYRQTLGQGPEFLTYFQNEAQLEKSRLLSDRFSAERPKGSFSTLEIQRTEQGDSAMYLCASSQLRTGVVEKLFFGSGTQLSVL.

V usage is TRBV2 and J usage is TRBJ1-4, with a weak D call TRBD1 (6 bases). Germline-derived CDR1 and CDR2 are SNHLY and FYNNEI. The V gene lost 5 bases and the J gene lost 8 bases, with 15 bases spanning the gap. The length of the CDR3 is 14 residues. CDR3 sequence reads: CASSPAPQGEKLFF. The CDR3 DNA follows: TGTGCCAGCAGTCCGGCCCCGCAGGGGGAAAAACTGTTTTTT.

The chain's CDR3 is CSVRLSSGQGKIYEQYF. The CDR3 DNA reads as TGCAGCGTTCGACTATCTTCGGGACAGGGTAAAATCTACGAGCAGTACTTC. The chain employs TRBV29-1 and TRBJ2-7; 9 bases are a match to TRBD1. The CDR3 is made up of 17 amino acids. Germline CDR1 is SQVTM and CDR2 is ANQGSEA. V shed 5 bases and J 3 bases; nucleotides not matched to a gene: 17.

The gene calls are TRBV7-9 and TRBJ1-1; D perhaps matches TRBD1 (5 bases). The V gene lost 5 bases and the J gene lost 1 base, with 8 bases spanning the gap. From germline, CDR1 is SEHNR and CDR2 FQNEAQ (reference sequence). This CDR3 spans 13 amino acids. The CDR3 DNA sequence: TGTGCCAGCAGCACGCAGGGGAACACTGAAGCTTTCTTT. Its protein is CASSTQGNTEAFF.

V is TRBV29-1 and J is TRBJ2-1; 14 bases align to TRBD2. This CDR3 has 15 residues. With V trimmed by 7 bases and J by 10 bases, 12 bases remained unmatched. Per germline, CDR1 SQVTM and CDR2 ANQGSEA. The CDR3: CSASGTSGSQGEQFF. The DNA for the CDR3 is TGCAGCGCTTCAGGGACTAGCGGGAGTCAAGGCGAGCAGTTCTTC.

In this sample, this clone turned up a few times. This chain connects TRBV6-5 to TRBJ2-5, with D possibly being TRBD1 (6 bases). The ends were cut back, 6 bases at V and 1 base at J, with 12 bases in the middle. This CDR3 spans 14 amino acids. Germline V gene lookup returns CDR1 MNHEY and CDR2 SVGAGI. The CDR3 loop reads CASSPRDTQETQYF. In DNA form, the CDR3 reads TGTGCCAGCAGCCCCCGGGACACCCAAGAGACCCAGTACTTC.

The rearrangement joins TRBV6-1 to TRBJ1-4; 8 bases match TRBD1. The length of the CDR3 is 14 residues. Per germline, CDR1 MNHNS and CDR2 SASEGT. V lost 4 bases, J lost 7 bases, and 5 bases stayed unmatched. CDR3 in amino acids: CASSVRDRTEKLFF. In DNA, the CDR3 is TGTGCCAGCAGTGTCCGGGACAGGACTGAAAAACTGTTTTTT.

The rearrangement links TRBV25-1 to TRBJ2-2; D not resolved. Germline loops: CDR1 MGHDK, CDR2 SYGVNS. V shed 11 bases and J shed 5 bases, with 3 bases lying between them. The CDR3 runs to 9 residues. CDR3 in amino acids: CALTGELFF. Here the CDR3 DNA reads TGTGCCTTAACCGGGGAGCTGTTTTTT.

This clone has only one observation. The rearrangement uses TRBV5-4 and TRBJ1-4, with 8 bases matching TRBD1. Germline CDR1 reads SGHNT; CDR2 reads YYREEE (reference sequence). J lost 4 bases, V lost 2 bases, and 7 bases had no gene match. CDR3 length equals 16 residues. In nucleotides, the CDR3 is TGTGCCAGCAGCTTCGGGACAGGACACAGTAATGAAAAACTGTTTTTT. It is translated as CASSFGTGHSNEKLFF.

The V and J genes are TRBV29-1 and TRBJ1-1; weak D call: TRBD1 (5 bases). This CDR3 is 13 amino acids long. V was trimmed by 7 bases and J by 0 bases, leaving 12 bases between them. Germline V gene lookup returns CDR1 SQVTM and CDR2 ANQGSEA. The CDR3 bases are TGCAGCGCGGGGGGACCCTTGAACACTGAAGCTTTCTTT. This gives the protein CSAGGPLNTEAFF.

This clone was observed a handful of times. The genes are TRBV5-1 and TRBJ2-1, with D maybe TRBD2 (6 bases). The CDR3 has 15 residues. Trimming shortened V by 3 bases and J by 1 base, and 11 bases separated the two germline ends. CDR1 is SGHRS, CDR2 YFSETQ, per germline. This CDR3 is CASSSGVRSYNEQFF. The DNA for the CDR3 is TGCGCCAGCAGCTCGGGGGTTCGGTCCTACAATGAGCAGTTCTTC.

In its sample, this clone was seen a few times. The chain employs TRBV7-9 and TRBJ2-2, with D hard to call. The CDR3 runs 12 residues. Germline-derived CDR1 and CDR2 are SEHNR and FQNEAQ (reference sequence). Trimming removed 5 bases at V and 8 bases at J, with 9 bases between. CDR3: CASSPEVGELFF. DNA for the CDR3: TGTGCCAGCAGCCCAGAAGTGGGGGAGCTGTTTTTT.

This clone was counted only a few times. V is TRBV6-5 and J is TRBJ1-6, with no clear D. In germline, CDR1 is MNHEY, CDR2 SVGAGI. V lost 6 bases to trimming and J lost 7 bases, with 16 bases between them. The CDR3 length is 15 residues. CDR3 region: CASSAPAHGNSPLHF. CDR3 nucleotide sequence: TGTGCCAGCAGCGCCCCGGCACACGGGAATTCACCCCTCCACTTT.

The rearrangement joins TRBV7-9 to TRBJ1-6; TRBD1 matches at 9 bases. This CDR3 contains 17 residues. The germline V gene has CDR1 SEHNR and CDR2 FQNEAQ (reference sequence). The V segment lost 5 bases and the J segment 0 bases; nucleotides outside the gene matches: 5. CDR3 bases: TGTGCCAGCAGCCCGGGGACAGGGAGCTCCTATAATTCACCCCTCCACTTT. Its protein product is CASSPGTGSSYNSPLHF.